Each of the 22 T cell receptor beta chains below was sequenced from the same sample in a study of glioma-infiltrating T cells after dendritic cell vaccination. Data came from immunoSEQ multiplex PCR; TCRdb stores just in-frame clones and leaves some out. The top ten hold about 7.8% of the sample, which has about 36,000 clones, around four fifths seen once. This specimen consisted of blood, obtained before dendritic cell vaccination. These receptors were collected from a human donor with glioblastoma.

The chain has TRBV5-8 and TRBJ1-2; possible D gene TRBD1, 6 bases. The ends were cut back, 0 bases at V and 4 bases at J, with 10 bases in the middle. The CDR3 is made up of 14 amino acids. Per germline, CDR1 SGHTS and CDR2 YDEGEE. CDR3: CASSLGTDTYGYTF. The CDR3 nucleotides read TGTGCCAGCAGCTTGGGGACAGATACCTATGGCTACACCTTC.

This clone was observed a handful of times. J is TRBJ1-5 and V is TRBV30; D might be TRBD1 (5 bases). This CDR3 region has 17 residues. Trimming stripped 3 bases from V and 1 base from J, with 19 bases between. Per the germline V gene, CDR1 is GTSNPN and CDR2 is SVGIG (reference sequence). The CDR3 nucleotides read TGTGCCTGGAGCGGAACGGGGACTGGGGGGAGCAATCAGCCCCAGCATTTT. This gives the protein CAWSGTGTGGSNQPQHF.

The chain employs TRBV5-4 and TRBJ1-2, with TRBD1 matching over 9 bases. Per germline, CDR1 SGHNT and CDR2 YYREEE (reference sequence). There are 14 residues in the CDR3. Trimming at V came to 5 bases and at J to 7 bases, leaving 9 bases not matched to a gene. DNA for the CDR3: TGTGCCAGCAGGGACGGACAGGGGCGCCTTGGCTACACCTTC. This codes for CASRDGQGRLGYTF. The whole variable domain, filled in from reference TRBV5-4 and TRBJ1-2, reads ETGVTQSPTHLIKTRGQQVTLRCSSQSGHNTVSWYQQALGQGPQFIFQYYREEENGRGNFPPRFSGLQFPNYSSELNVNALELDDSALYLCASRDGQGRLGYTFGSGTRLTVV.

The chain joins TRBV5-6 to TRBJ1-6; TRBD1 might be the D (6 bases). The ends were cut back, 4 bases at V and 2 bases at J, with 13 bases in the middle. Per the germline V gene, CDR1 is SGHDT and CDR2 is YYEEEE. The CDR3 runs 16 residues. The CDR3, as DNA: TGTGCCAGCAGCCTGGACAGTGTAACCTATAATTCACCCCTCCACTTT. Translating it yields CASSLDSVTYNSPLHF.

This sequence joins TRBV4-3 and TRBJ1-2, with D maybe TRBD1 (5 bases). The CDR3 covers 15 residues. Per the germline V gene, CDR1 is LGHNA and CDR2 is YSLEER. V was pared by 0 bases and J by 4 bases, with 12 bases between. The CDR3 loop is CASSQDPTATYGYTF. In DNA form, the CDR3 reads TGCGCCAGCAGCCAAGACCCGACAGCTACCTATGGCTACACCTTC.

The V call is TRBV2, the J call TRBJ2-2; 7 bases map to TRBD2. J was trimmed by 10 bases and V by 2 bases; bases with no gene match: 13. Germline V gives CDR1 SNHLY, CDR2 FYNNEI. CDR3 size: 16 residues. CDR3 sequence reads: CASSENGGSFPPELFF. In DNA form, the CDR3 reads TGTGCCAGCAGTGAAAACGGGGGGTCCTTTCCCCCGGAGCTGTTTTTT.

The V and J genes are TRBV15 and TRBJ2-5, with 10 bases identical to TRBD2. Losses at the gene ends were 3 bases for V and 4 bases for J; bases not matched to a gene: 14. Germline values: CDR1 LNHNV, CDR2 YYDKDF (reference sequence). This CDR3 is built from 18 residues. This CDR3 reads CATSSLIPFSGGRETQYF. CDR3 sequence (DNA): TGTGCCACCAGCAGCCTCATACCTTTTAGCGGGGGGCGAGAGACCCAGTACTTC. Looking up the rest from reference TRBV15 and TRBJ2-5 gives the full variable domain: DAMVIQNPRYQVTQFGKPVTLSCSQTLNHNVMYWYQQKSSQAPKLLFHYYDKDFNNEADTPDNFQSRRPNTSFCFLDIRSPGLGDTAMYLCATSSLIPFSGGRETQYFGPGTRLLVL.

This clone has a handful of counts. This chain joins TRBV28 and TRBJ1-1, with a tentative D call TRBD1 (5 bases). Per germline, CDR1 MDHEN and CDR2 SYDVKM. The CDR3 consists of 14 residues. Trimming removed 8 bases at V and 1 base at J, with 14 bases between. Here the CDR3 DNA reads TGTGCCAGCCGCTCGGTGGGGGGGAACACTGAAGCTTTCTTT. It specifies CASRSVGGNTEAFF.

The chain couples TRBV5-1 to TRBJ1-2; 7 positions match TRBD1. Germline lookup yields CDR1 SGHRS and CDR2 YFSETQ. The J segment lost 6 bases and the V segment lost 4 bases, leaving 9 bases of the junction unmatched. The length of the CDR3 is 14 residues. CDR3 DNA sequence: TGCGCCAGCAGCACAACGACAGGGATGCATGGCTACACCTTC. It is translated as CASSTTTGMHGYTF.

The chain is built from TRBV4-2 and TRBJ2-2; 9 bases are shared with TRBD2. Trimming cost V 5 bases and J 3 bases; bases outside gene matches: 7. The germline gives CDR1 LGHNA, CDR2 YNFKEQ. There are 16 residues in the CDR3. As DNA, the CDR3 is TGTGCCAGCAGCAATCTAGCGGGGTTAGACACCGGGGAGCTGTTTTTT. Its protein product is CASSNLAGLDTGELFF.

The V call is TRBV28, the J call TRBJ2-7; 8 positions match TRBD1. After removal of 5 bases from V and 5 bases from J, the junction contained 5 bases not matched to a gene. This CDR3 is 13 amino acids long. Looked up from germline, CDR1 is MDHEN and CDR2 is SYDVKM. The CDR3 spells CASSRTGSHEQYF. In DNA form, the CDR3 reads TGTGCCAGCAGTCGGACAGGGTCCCACGAGCAGTACTTC.

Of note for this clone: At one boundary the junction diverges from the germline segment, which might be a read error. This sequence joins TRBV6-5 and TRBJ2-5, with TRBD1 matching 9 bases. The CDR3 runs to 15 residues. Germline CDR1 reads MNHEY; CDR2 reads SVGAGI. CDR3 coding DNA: TGTGCCATCAGTCAACAGACAGGGGGTAGAGAGACCCAGTACTTC. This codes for CAISQQTGGRETQYF.

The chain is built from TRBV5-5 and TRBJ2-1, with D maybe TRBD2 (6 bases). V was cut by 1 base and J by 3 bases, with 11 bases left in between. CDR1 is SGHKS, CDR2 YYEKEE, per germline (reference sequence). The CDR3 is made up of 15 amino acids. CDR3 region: CASSLSLAHYNEQFF. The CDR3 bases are TGTGCCAGCAGCTTGTCACTAGCCCACTACAATGAGCAGTTCTTC. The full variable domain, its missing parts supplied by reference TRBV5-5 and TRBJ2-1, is DAGVTQSPTHLIKTRGQQVTLRCSPISGHKSVSWYQQVLGQGPQFIFQYYEKEERGRGNFPDRFSARQFPNYSSELNVNALLLGDSALYLCASSLSLAHYNEQFFGPGTRLTVL.

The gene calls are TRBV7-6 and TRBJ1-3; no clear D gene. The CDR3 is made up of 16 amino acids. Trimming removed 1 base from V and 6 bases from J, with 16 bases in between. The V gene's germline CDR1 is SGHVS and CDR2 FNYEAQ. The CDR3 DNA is TGTGCCAGCAGCTTAGGGCAGCAGGAAATATCAAACACCATATATTTT. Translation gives CASSLGQQEISNTIYF. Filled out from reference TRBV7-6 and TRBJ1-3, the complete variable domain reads GAGVSQSPRYKVTKRGQDVALRCDPISGHVSLYWYRQALGQGPEFLTYFNYEAQQDKSGLPNDRFSAERPEGSISTLTIQRTEQRDSAMYRCASSLGQQEISNTIYFGEGSWLTVV.

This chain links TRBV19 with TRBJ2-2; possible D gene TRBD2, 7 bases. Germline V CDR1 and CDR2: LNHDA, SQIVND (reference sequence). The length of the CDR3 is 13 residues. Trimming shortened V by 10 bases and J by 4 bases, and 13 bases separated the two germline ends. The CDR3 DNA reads TGTGCCACCCGCGGGGGCGGCACCGGGGAGCTGTTTTTT. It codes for CATRGGGTGELFF.

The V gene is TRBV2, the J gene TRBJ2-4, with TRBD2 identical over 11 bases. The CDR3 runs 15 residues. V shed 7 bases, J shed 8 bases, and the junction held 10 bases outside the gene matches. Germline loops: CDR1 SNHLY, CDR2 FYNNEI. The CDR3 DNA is TGTGCCAGCAAAGAAACCCTAGCGGGGGGAGACATTCAGTACTTC. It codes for CASKETLAGGDIQYF. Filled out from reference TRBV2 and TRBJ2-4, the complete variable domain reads EPEVTQTPSHQVTQMGQEVILRCVPISNHLYFYWYRQILGQKVEFLVSFYNNEISEKSEIFDDQFSVERPDGSNFTLKIRSTKLEDSAMYFCASKETLAGGDIQYFGAGTRLSVL.

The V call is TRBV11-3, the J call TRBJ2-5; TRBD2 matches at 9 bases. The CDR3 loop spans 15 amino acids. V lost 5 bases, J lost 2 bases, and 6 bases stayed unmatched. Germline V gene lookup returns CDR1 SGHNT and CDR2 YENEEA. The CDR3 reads CASSRGGERQETQYF. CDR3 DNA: TGTGCCAGCAGCCGCGGGGGGGAGAGGCAAGAGACCCAGTACTTC.

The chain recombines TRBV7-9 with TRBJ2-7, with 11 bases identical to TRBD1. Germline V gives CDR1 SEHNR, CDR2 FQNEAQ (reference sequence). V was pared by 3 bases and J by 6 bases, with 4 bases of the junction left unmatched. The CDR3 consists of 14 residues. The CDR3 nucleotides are TGTGCCAGCAGCTTCGCGGACAGGGGGCGCGAGCAGTACTTC. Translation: CASSFADRGREQYF.

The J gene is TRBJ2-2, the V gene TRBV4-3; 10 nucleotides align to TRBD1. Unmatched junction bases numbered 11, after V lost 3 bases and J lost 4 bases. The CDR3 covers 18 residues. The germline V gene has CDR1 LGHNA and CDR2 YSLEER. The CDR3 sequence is CASSQEGTGVAGTGELFF. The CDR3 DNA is TGCGCCAGCAGCCAGGAAGGGACAGGGGTCGCAGGCACCGGGGAGCTGTTTTTT.

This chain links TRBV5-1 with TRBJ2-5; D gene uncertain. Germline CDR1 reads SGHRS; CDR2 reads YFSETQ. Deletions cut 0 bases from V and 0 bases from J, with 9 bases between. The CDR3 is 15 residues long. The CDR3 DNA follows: TGCGCCAGCAGCTTGGGGCCAGGTTACCAAGAGACCCAGTACTTC. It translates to CASSLGPGYQETQYF.

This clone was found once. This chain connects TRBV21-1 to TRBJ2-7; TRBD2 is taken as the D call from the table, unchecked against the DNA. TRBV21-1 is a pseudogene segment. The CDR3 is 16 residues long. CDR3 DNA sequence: TGTGCCAGCAGCAAAGGGTGGGTGAGGCGCTCCTACGAGCAGTACTTC. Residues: CASSKGWVRRSYEQYF.

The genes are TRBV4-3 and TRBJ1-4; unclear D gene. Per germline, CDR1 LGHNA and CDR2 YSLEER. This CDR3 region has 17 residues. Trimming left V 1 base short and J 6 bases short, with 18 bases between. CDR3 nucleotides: TGCGCCAGCAGCCAAGGCGGGGTACAGAGAAGATATGAAAAACTGTTTTTT. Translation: CASSQGGVQRRYEKLFF.